This passage covers 7 T cell receptor beta chains from one sample sequenced in a study of T cells after yellow fever vaccination. TCRdb processed the 5' RACE reads anew with MiXCR; each CDR3 protein has one entry. The sample holds some 300,000 distinct CDR3 sequences; less than 9.5% are singletons and the top ten take 3% to 3.5%. The specimen comprised CD4+ T cells sorted from PBMCs, sampled 5 days after the yellow fever booster vaccination. The receptors here all came from a man younger than 35 who received the YFV17D yellow fever vaccine.

This clonotype was observed a handful of times. The chain recombines TRBV9 with TRBJ2-1; tentative D call: TRBD2 (6 bases). The germline V gene has CDR1 SGDLS and CDR2 YYNGEE. V was trimmed by 3 bases and J by 10 bases, leaving 14 bases between them. This CDR3 comprises 13 residues. CDR3 sequence reads: CASSASVGGEQFF. DNA for the CDR3: TGTGCCAGCAGCGCCTCGGTTGGAGGGGAGCAGTTCTTC.

This clonotype has at least ten counts. J is TRBJ2-1 and V is TRBV9; a weak D match, TRBD1 (5 bases). The CDR3 covers 12 residues. Germline V gives CDR1 SGDLS, CDR2 YYNGEE. Between the trimmed V and J ends, which lost 2 bases and 7 bases, there was a span of 7 bases. The CDR3 DNA follows: TGTGCCAGCAGCGTGCAGGGAAATGAGCAGTTCTTC. This gives the protein CASSVQGNEQFF.

The J gene is TRBJ1-1, the V gene TRBV6-1; D is possibly TRBD1 (5 bases). V lost 3 bases, J lost 1 base, and 6 bases lay in between. This CDR3 has 13 amino acids. Germline values: CDR1 MNHNS, CDR2 SASEGT. CDR3 amino acids: CASSDQGNTEAFF. The CDR3, as DNA: TGTGCCAGCAGTGACCAGGGGAACACTGAAGCTTTCTTT.

This clonotype was detected ten times or more. The chain carries TRBV4-1 and TRBJ1-4, with D unresolved. Germline CDR1 reads MGHRA; CDR2 reads YSYEKL. The CDR3 is 14 residues long. V lost 4 bases and J 6 bases, leaving 12 bases between the germline ends. CDR3 DNA sequence: TGCGCCAGCAGCCCCGGACCGGCGGATGAAAAACTGTTTTTT. Its translation: CASSPGPADEKLFF.

This clonotype was observed a few times. This rearrangement joins TRBV5-4 to TRBJ2-3; D is possibly TRBD1 (5 bases). Trimming pared 5 bases from V and 2 bases from J, leaving 15 bases between. The CDR3 covers 15 residues. CDR1 SGHNT and CDR2 YYREEE come from the germline V gene (reference sequence). CDR3 sequence reads: CASSLLGALTDTQYF. Written as DNA, the CDR3 is TGTGCCAGCAGTTTATTAGGGGCCCTCACAGATACGCAGTATTTT.

This clonotype has a handful of counts. The rearrangement uses TRBV10-3 and TRBJ1-2; possibly TRBD1 for D (6 bases). Germline V gene sequence: CDR1 ENHRY, CDR2 SYGVKD. The CDR3 is made up of 15 amino acids. The V gene lost 3 bases and the J gene lost 6 bases, with 17 bases spanning the gap. The CDR3 sequence: CAISDPNTGFNGYTF. The DNA of the CDR3 is TGTGCCATCAGTGACCCCAATACAGGGTTTAATGGCTACACCTTC.

The chain recombines TRBV19 with TRBJ1-5; D is undetermined. This CDR3 contains 15 residues. Germline V gene sequence: CDR1 LNHDA, CDR2 SQIVND (reference sequence). Between the trimmed V and J ends, which lost 3 bases and 4 bases, there was a span of 13 bases. The DNA of the CDR3 is TGTGCCAGTAGTATCCCCCTGGGGAGAAATCAGCCCCAGCATTTT. This translates into CASSIPLGRNQPQHF.